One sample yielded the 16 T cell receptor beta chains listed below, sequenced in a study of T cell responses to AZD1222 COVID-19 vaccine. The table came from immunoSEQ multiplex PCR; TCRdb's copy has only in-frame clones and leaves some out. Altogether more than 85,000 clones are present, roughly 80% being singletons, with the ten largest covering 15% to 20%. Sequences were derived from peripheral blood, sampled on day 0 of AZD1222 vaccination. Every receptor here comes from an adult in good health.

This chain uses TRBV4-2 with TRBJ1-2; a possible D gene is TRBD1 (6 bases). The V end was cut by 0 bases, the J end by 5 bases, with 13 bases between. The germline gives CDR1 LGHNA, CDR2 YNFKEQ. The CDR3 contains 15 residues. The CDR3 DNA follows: TGTGCCAGCAGCCAAGAGGCGGGACAACCGTATGGCTACACCTTC. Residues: CASSQEAGQPYGYTF.

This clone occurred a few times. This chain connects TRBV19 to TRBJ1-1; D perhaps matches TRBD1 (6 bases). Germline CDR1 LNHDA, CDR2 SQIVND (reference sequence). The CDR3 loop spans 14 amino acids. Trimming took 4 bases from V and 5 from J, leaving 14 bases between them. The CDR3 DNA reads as TGTGCCAGTAGTAAGCAACAGGGTTTGACTGAAGCTTTCTTT. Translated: CASSKQQGLTEAFF.

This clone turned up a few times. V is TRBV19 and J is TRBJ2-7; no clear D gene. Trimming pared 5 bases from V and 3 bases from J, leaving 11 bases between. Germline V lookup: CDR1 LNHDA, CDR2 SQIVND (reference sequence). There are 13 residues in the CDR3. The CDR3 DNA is TGTGCCAGTAGTGCCCCAGGATACTACGAGCAGTACTTC. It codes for CASSAPGYYEQYF. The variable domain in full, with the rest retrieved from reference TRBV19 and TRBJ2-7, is DGGITQSPKYLFRKEGQNVTLSCEQNLNHDAMYWYRQDPGQGLRLIYYSQIVNDFQKGDIAEGYSVSREKKESFPLTVTSAQKNPTAFYLCASSAPGYYEQYFGPGTRLTVT.

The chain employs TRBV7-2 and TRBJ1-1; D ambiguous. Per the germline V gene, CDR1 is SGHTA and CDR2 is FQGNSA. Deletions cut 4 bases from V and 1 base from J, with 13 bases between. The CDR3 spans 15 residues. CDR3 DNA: TGTGCCAGCAGCTCCTACTCGGGTCCGAACACTGAAGCTTTCTTT. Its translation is CASSSYSGPNTEAFF.

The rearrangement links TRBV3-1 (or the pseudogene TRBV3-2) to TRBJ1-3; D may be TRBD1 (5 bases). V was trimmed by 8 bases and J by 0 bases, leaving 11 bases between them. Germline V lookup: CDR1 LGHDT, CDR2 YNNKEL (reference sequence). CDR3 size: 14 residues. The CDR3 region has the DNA TGTGCCAGCGGGGACGGATACTCTGGAAACACCATATATTTT. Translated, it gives CASGDGYSGNTIYF.

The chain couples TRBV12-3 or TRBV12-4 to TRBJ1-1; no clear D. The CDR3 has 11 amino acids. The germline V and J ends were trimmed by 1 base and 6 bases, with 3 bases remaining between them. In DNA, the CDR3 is TGTGCCAGCAGTTTAGGGCCTGAAGCTTTCTTT. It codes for CASSLGPEAFF.

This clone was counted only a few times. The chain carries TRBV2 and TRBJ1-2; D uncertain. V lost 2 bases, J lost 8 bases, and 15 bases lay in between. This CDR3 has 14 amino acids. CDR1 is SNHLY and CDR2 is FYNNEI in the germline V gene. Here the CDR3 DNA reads TGTGCCAGCAGTGAATCTTCAGCCACGATAGGCTACACCTTC. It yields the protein CASSESSATIGYTF.

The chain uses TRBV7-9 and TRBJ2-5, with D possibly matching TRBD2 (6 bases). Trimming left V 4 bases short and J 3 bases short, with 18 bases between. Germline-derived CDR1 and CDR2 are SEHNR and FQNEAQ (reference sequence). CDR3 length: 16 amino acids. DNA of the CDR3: TGTGCCAGCAGCTCACATTTGGGGGGACTGGAAGAGACCCAGTACTTC. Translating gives CASSSHLGGLEETQYF. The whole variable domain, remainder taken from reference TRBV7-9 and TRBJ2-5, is DTGVSQNPRHKITKRGQNVTFRCDPISEHNRLYWYRQTLGQGPEFLTYFQNEAQLEKSRLLSDRFSAERPKGSFSTLEIQRTEQGDSAMYLCASSSHLGGLEETQYFGPGTRLLVL.

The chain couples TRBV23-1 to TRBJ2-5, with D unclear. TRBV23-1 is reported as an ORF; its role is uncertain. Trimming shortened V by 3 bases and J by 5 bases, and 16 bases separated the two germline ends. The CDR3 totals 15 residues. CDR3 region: CASSHRTDPGETQYF. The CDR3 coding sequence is TGCGCCAGCAGTCACCGGACCGACCCTGGGGAGACCCAGTACTTC.

CDR3 bases: TGTGCCAGCAGCTTCCACTCACCCCGGGACAGCCTGAGCTACACCTTC. Translated, it gives CASSFHSPRDSLSYTF. The genes are TRBV7-8 and TRBJ1-2; 7 bases agree with TRBD1. The CDR3 has 16 amino acids. The ends lost 3 bases at V and 9 bases at J; junction bases unmatched: 16. Germline V gene sequence: CDR1 SGHVS, CDR2 FQNEAQ. The full variable domain, with the rest looked up from reference TRBV7-8 and TRBJ1-2, is GAGVSQSPRYKVAKRGQDVALRCDPISGHVSLFWYQQALGQGPEFLTYFQNEAQLDKSGLPSDRFFAERPEGSVSTLKIQRTQQEDSAVYLCASSFHSPRDSLSYTFGSGTRLTVV.

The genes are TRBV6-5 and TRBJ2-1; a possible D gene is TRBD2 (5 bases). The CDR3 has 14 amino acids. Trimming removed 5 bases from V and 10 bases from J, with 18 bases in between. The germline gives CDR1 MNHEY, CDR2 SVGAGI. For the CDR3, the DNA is TGTGCCAGCAGTAGGGCGGAGGCCCGGCGGGAGCAGTTCTTC. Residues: CASSRAEARREQFF.

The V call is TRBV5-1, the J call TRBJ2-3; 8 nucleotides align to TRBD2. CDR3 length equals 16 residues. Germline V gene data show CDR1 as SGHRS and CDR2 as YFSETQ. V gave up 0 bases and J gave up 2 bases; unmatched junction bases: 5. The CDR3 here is CASSLVGGALTDTQYF. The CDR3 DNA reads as TGCGCCAGCAGCTTGGTCGGGGGGGCCCTCACAGATACGCAGTATTTT.

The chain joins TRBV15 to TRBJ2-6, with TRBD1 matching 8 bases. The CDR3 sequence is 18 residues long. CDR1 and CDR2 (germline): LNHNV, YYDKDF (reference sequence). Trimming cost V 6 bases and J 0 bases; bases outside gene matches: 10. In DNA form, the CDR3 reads TGTGCCACCAGGAGGACAGGGATGGGAAACTCTGGGGCCAACGTCCTGACTTTC. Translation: CATRRTGMGNSGANVLTF.

The CDR3 here is CASSQGGTASSGNTIYF. The CDR3 region has the DNA TGCGCCAGCAGCCAAGGCGGGACAGCCAGCTCTGGAAACACCATATATTTT. The V call is TRBV4-1, the J call TRBJ1-3; 7 nucleotides agree with TRBD1. Trimming removed 1 base from V and 0 bases from J; junction bases left unmatched: 6. The CDR3 has 17 amino acids. Germline loops: CDR1 MGHRA, CDR2 YSYEKL.

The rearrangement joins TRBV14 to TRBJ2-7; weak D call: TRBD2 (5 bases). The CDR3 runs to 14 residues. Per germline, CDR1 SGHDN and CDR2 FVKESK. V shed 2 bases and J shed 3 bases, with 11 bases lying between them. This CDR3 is CASSQIGRDYEQYV. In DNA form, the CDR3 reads TGTGCCAGCAGCCAAATTGGGAGAGACTACGAGCAGTACGTC.

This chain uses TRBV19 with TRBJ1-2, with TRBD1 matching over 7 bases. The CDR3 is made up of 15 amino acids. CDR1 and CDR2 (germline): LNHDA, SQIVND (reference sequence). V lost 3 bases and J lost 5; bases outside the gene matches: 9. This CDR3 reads CASSIAQPGQYGYTF. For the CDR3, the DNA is TGTGCCAGTAGTATCGCCCAACCGGGACAGTATGGCTACACCTTC.